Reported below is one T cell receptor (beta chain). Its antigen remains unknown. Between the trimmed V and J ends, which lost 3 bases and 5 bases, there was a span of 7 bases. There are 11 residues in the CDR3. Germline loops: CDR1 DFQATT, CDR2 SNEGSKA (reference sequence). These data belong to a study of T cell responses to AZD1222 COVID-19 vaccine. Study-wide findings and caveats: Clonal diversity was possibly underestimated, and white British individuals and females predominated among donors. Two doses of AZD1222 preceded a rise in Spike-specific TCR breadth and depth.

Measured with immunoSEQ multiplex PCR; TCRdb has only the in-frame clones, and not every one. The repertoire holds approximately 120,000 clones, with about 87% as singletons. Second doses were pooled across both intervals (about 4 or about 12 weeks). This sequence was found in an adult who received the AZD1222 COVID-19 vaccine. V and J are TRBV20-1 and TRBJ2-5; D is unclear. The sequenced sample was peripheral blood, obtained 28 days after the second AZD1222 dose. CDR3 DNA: TGCAGTGCTAGTCACGGGGAGACCCAGTACTTC. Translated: CSASHGETQYF.